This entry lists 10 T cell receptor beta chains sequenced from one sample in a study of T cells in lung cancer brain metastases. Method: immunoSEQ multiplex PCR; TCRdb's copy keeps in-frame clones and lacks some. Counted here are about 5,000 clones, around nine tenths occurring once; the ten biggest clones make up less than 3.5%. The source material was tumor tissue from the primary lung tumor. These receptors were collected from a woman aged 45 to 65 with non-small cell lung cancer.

For the CDR3, the DNA is TGTGCCAGCAGCCTCGGCGGTAGGTTTCAGCCCCAGCATTTT. Amino acid sequence: CASSLGGRFQPQHF. This chain links TRBV7-9 with TRBJ1-5, with no clear D. The CDR3 sequence is 14 residues long. CDR1 is SEHNR, CDR2 FQNEAQ, per germline (reference sequence). The germline V and J ends were trimmed by 5 bases and 6 bases, with 14 bases remaining between them. The full variable domain, completed using reference TRBV7-9 and TRBJ1-5, is DTGVSQNPRHKITKRGQNVTFRCDPISEHNRLYWYRQTLGQGPEFLTYFQNEAQLEKSRLLSDRFSAERPKGSFSTLEIQRTEQGDSAMYLCASSLGGRFQPQHFGDGTRLSIL.

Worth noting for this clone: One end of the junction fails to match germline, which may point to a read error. The CDR3 sequence: CANSPDFYYGYTF. CDR3 nucleotides: TGTGCCAACAGCCCGGACTTTTATTATGGCTACACCTTC. The chain links TRBV14 to TRBJ1-2; D unclear. CDR3 size: 13 residues. The germline V gene has CDR1 SGHDN and CDR2 FVKESK.

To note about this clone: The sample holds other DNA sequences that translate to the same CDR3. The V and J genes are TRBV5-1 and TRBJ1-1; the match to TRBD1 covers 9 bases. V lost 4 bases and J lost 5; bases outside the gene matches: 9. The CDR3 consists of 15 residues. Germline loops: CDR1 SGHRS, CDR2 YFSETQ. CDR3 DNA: TGCGCCAGCAGCCCTCGGGACAGGGAGAATACTGAAGCTTTCTTT. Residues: CASSPRDRENTEAFF.

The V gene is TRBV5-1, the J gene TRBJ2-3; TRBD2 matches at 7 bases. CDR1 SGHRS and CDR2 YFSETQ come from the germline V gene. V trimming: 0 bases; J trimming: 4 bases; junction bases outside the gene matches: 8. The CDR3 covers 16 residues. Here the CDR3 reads CASSLVSGVDADTQYF. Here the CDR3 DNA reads TGCGCCAGCAGCTTGGTGAGCGGGGTCGACGCAGATACGCAGTATTTT. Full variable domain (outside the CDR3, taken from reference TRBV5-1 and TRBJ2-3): KAGVTQTPRYLIKTRGQQVTLSCSPISGHRSVSWYQQTPGQGLQFLFEYFSETQRNKGNFPGRFSGRQFSNSRSEMNVSTLELGDSALYLCASSLVSGVDADTQYFGPGTRLTVL.

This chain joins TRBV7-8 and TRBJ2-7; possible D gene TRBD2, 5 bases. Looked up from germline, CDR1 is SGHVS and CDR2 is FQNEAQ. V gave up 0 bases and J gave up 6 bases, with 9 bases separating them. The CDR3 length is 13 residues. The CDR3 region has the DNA TGTGCCAGCAGCTTAGCGCTGAGGGCCGAGCAGTACGTC. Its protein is CASSLALRAEQYV.

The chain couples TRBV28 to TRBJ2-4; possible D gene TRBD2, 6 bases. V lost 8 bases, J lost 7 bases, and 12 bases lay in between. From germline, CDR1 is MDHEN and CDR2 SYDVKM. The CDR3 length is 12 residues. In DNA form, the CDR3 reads TGTGCCAGCGGCGGAGGGACGAACATTCAGTACTTC. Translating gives CASGGGTNIQYF.

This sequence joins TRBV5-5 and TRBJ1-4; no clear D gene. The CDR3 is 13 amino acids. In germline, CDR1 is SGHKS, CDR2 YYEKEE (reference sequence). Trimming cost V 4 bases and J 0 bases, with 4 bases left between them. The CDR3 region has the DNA TGTGCCAGCAGCCTTGCAACTAATGAAAAACTGTTTTTT. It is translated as CASSLATNEKLFF.

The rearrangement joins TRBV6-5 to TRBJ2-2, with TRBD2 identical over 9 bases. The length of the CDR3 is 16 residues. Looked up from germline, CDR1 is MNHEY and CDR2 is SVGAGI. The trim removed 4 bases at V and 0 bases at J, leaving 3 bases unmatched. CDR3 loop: CASSLTSGANTGELFF. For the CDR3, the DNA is TGTGCCAGCAGTTTGACTAGCGGCGCGAACACCGGGGAGCTGTTTTTT.

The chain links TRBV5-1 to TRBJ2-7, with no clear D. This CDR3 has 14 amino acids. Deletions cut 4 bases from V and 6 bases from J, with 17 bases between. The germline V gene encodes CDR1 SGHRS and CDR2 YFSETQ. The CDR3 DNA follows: TGCGCCAGCAGCCCTTTATCAGGTATTGGCGAGCAGTACGTC. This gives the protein CASSPLSGIGEQYV.

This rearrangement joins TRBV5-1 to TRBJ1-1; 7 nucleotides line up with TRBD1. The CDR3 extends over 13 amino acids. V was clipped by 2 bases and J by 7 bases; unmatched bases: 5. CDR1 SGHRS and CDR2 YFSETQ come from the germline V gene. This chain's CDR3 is CASSLGWDSEAFF. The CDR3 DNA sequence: TGCGCCAGCAGCTTAGGGTGGGACAGTGAAGCTTTCTTT. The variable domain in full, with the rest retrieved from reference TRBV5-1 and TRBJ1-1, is KAGVTQTPRYLIKTRGQQVTLSCSPISGHRSVSWYQQTPGQGLQFLFEYFSETQRNKGNFPGRFSGRQFSNSRSEMNVSTLELGDSALYLCASSLGWDSEAFFGQGTRLTVV.